A selection of T cell receptor beta chains follows, all from one sample in a study of PD-1 blockade in classical Hodgkin lymphoma. The assay was immunoSEQ multiplex PCR, and TCRdb's table has in-frame clones only and misses some. In the table there are around 36,000 clones, around 90% of which are singletons. The sample here was CD4+ T cells from blood, taken at baseline. These receptors originate from a human donor with classical Hodgkin lymphoma. The CDR3 runs from the conserved cysteine through the conserved F or W. The D gene is left open where the match is weak. Clone size is not always given. Where it is, it says once, few, many or a class for expanded clones.

J gene: TRBJ2-1
V gene: TRBV18
clone size: NA
D gene: TRBD2
CDR3 DNA: TGTGCCAGCTCAACCAGAGGGACTAGCGGAAACCAAATCTCCTACAATGAGCAGTTCTTC
CDR3 protein: CASSTRGTSGNQISYNEQFF

J gene: TRBJ1-2
V gene: TRBV2
clone size: NA
D gene: NA
CDR3 DNA: TGTGCCAGCTTACAGGGTGGTTATGGCTACACCTTC
CDR3 protein: CASLQGGYGYTF

J gene: TRBJ2-3
V gene: TRBV7-6
clone size: NA
D gene: TRBD2
CDR3 DNA: TGTGCCAGCAGCCCCCCGGGGGGCGGGAGGGCCACAGATACGCAGTATTTT
CDR3 protein: CASSPPGGGRATDTQYF

J gene: TRBJ2-1
V gene: TRBV27
clone size: NA
D gene: NA
CDR3 DNA: TGTGCCAGCAGTCTAGACGCATACAATGAGCAGTTCTTC
CDR3 protein: CASSLDAYNEQFF

J gene: TRBJ2-1
V gene: TRBV7-8
clone size: once
D gene: NA
CDR3 DNA: TGTGCCAGCAGCCCAAAGTACCCAAGCTCCTACAATGAGCAGTTCTTC
CDR3 protein: CASSPKYPSSYNEQFF

J gene: TRBJ2-6
V gene: TRBV27
clone size: NA
D gene: NA
CDR3 DNA: TGTGCCAGCAGTTTGTTTCCCGATCGCCCTGGGGCCAACGTCCTGACTTTC
CDR3 protein: CASSLFPDRPGANVLTF

J gene: TRBJ2-5
V gene: TRBV5-5
clone size: NA
D gene: TRBD2
CDR3 DNA: TGTGCCAGCAGCTTGGAGGGGTGGGGGGGGGAGACCCAGTACTTC
CDR3 protein: CASSLEGWGGETQYF

J gene: TRBJ2-7
V gene: TRBV5-6
clone size: NA
D gene: NA
CDR3 DNA: TGTGCCAGCACCAGAGACAGTGGGGCCTACGAGCAGTACTTC
CDR3 protein: CASTRDSGAYEQYF

J gene: TRBJ1-1
V gene: TRBV18
clone size: NA
D gene: NA
CDR3 DNA: TGTGCCAGCTCACTGAACAGGGACACTGAAGCTTTCTTT
CDR3 protein: CASSLNRDTEAFF

J gene: TRBJ2-1
V gene: TRBV9
clone size: NA
D gene: TRBD2
CDR3 DNA: TGTGCCAGCAGCGTAGTTGGGGGAGGGCCGATGGATGAGCAGTTCTTC
CDR3 protein: CASSVVGGGPMDEQFF

J gene: TRBJ1-1
V gene: TRBV30
clone size: once
D gene: TRBD1
CDR3 DNA: TGTGCCTGGAGGGGGGGACAGCTCACTGAAGCTTTCTTT
CDR3 protein: CAWRGGQLTEAFF

J gene: TRBJ2-1
V gene: TRBV28
clone size: NA
D gene: NA
CDR3 DNA: TGTGCCAGCAGTTTATACAGGATCTACAATGAGCAGTTCTTC
CDR3 protein: CASSLYRIYNEQFF

J gene: TRBJ2-3
V gene: TRBV28
clone size: NA
D gene: NA
CDR3 DNA: TGTGCCAGCAGTTTGGCGGCGGGATCTTCAGATACGCAGTATTTT
CDR3 protein: CASSLAAGSSDTQYF

J gene: TRBJ2-1
V gene: TRBV19
clone size: NA
D gene: TRBD2
CDR3 DNA: TGTGCCAGTAGTACCCACCCGACTAGCGGGAGGTCTGAGCAGTTCTTC
CDR3 protein: CASSTHPTSGRSEQFF

J gene: TRBJ1-2
V gene: TRBV6-5
clone size: NA
D gene: NA
CDR3 DNA: TGTGCCAGCAAGATGGGCGGGGCCAGCTATGGCTACACCTTC
CDR3 protein: CASKMGGASYGYTF